The 21 T cell receptor beta chains in this list originate from one sample, sequenced in a study of OX40 agonist ivuxolimab in advanced cancers. Some clones are missing from TCRdb's copy, which holds only in-frame ones; the method was immunoSEQ multiplex PCR. The table shows around 67,000 clones, with over 70% occurring only once. The sample here was CD4+ or CD8+ T cells sorted from blood, taken in a trial of the OX40 agonist ivuxolimab. These receptors originate from an adult with an advanced solid tumor such as melanoma, head and neck, liver or kidney cancer.

This chain joins TRBV30 and TRBJ1-2; D gene unclear. Germline V gene sequence: CDR1 GTSNPN, CDR2 SVGIG (reference sequence). The CDR3 runs 13 residues. V was pared by 7 bases and J by 2 bases, with 14 bases between. For the CDR3, the DNA is TGTGCCTTTTTTAGGTCTTCCAACTATGGCTACACCTTC. Amino acids: CAFFRSSNYGYTF.

The chain recombines TRBV6-1 with TRBJ2-5; D not resolved. The CDR3 has 11 residues. Trimming cost V 5 bases and J 10 bases, with 11 bases left between them. From germline, CDR1 is MNHNS and CDR2 SASEGT. Written as DNA, the CDR3 is TGTGCCAGCAGTCACCCTCCCGGCCAGTACTTC. Translated, it gives CASSHPPGQYF.

The rearrangement links TRBV19 to TRBJ2-7; D perhaps matches TRBD2 (5 bases). The CDR3 sequence is 14 residues long. V was trimmed by 2 bases and J by 0 bases, leaving 8 bases between them. In germline, CDR1 is LNHDA, CDR2 SQIVND (reference sequence). The CDR3: CASSISGNSYEQYF. The CDR3 DNA follows: TGTGCCAGTAGTATATCCGGGAACTCCTACGAGCAGTACTTC. The entire variable domain, with the rest obtained from reference TRBV19 and TRBJ2-7, is as follows: DGGITQSPKYLFRKEGQNVTLSCEQNLNHDAMYWYRQDPGQGLRLIYYSQIVNDFQKGDIAEGYSVSREKKESFPLTVTSAQKNPTAFYLCASSISGNSYEQYFGPGTRLTVT.

This chain links TRBV7-6 with TRBJ2-3; the match to TRBD2 covers 7 bases. Germline assignment: CDR1 SGHVS and CDR2 FNYEAQ. The CDR3 is 15 residues long. The trim removed 4 bases at V and 6 bases at J, leaving 10 bases unmatched. CDR3 nucleotides: TGTGCCAGCAGCTCGTCGCTAGCGGTTCGGGATACGCAGTATTTT. As protein: CASSSSLAVRDTQYF.

The rearrangement uses TRBV23-1 and TRBJ2-3, with D tentatively TRBD2 (5 bases). TRBV23-1 is labeled an ORF, and its function is uncertain. V shed 1 base and J shed 1 base, with 15 bases lying between them. The CDR3 is made up of 17 amino acids. The CDR3 DNA follows: TGCGCCAGCAGTCAATATTGTGCGGGCCCCTGCACAGATACGCAGTATTTT. Its translation: CASSQYCAGPCTDTQYF.

This clone was seen only once. The chain recombines TRBV11-2 with TRBJ2-2; D is unclear. This CDR3 is 13 amino acids long. Germline CDR1 and CDR2: SGHAT and FQNNGV. V was pared by 0 bases and J by 5 bases, with 4 bases between. The CDR3 sequence: CASSLEGTGELFF. The CDR3 nucleotides read TGTGCCAGCAGCTTAGAGGGGACCGGGGAGCTGTTTTTT.

This clone was recorded a few times. The V call is TRBV30, the J call TRBJ2-5; D is perhaps TRBD2 (6 bases). The germline gives CDR1 GTSNPN, CDR2 SVGIG (reference sequence). The ends were cut back, 6 bases at V and 5 bases at J, with 16 bases in the middle. The CDR3 has 13 residues. This CDR3 reads CACAGPSRETQYF. CDR3 coding DNA: TGTGCCTGTGCGGGACCCTCCCGGGAGACCCAGTACTTC.

This clone has just a few counts. This sequence joins TRBV5-6 and TRBJ2-5; D might be TRBD1 (5 bases). The germline gives CDR1 SGHDT, CDR2 YYEEEE. The CDR3 spans 12 residues. V was cut by 7 bases and J by 2 bases, with 9 bases left in between. The CDR3 DNA sequence: TGTGCCAGCCTTAGGGGTCAAGAGACCCAGTACTTC. Protein: CASLRGQETQYF.

V is TRBV9 and J is TRBJ1-3; no definite D call. Germline V gene lookup returns CDR1 SGDLS and CDR2 YYNGEE. Trimming pared 2 bases from V and 4 bases from J, leaving 7 bases between. This CDR3 comprises 13 residues. The CDR3 reads CASSVQEGNTIYF. The CDR3 DNA follows: TGTGCCAGCAGCGTGCAGGAGGGAAACACCATATATTTT.

This sequence joins TRBV19 and TRBJ1-1; weak D call: TRBD1 (6 bases). CDR3 length equals 13 residues. Germline V gives CDR1 LNHDA, CDR2 SQIVND (reference sequence). The V end lost 8 bases, the J end lost 1 base, and 11 bases lay between the germline ends. CDR3 sequence (DNA): TGTGCCAGTTTGGGACAACCGAACACTGAAGCTTTCTTT. Protein: CASLGQPNTEAFF.

The sample holds one count of this clone. The chain has TRBV7-2 and TRBJ2-7; D gene uncertain. The V gene's germline CDR1 is SGHTA and CDR2 FQGNSA. This CDR3 has 13 residues. The V end was cut by 5 bases, the J end by 1 base, with 9 bases between. The DNA of the CDR3 is TGTGCCAGCAGCCAGTCGAATTCCTACGAGCAGTACTTC. Protein: CASSQSNSYEQYF.

This chain connects TRBV6-1 to TRBJ1-5, with D maybe TRBD1 (5 bases). The CDR3 length is 15 residues. Germline V gene lookup returns CDR1 MNHNS and CDR2 SASEGT. V lost 7 bases and J lost 0, with 13 bases in between. The CDR3, as DNA: TGTGCCAGCAAATCCGGGACGGATAGCAATCAGCCCCAGCATTTT. Its protein is CASKSGTDSNQPQHF.

This rearrangement joins TRBV7-2 to TRBJ2-5; D gene uncertain. V shed 0 bases and J shed 2 bases, with 10 bases lying between them. The germline V gene has CDR1 SGHTA and CDR2 FQGNSA. The CDR3 spans 15 residues. CDR3 loop: CASSLAPTEQETQYF. Written as DNA, the CDR3 is TGTGCCAGCAGCTTAGCACCCACGGAGCAAGAGACCCAGTACTTC.

J is TRBJ2-4 and V is TRBV30, with D perhaps being TRBD1 or TRBD2 (5 bases each). The CDR3 has 17 amino acids. Per germline, CDR1 GTSNPN and CDR2 SVGIG (reference sequence). V was cut by 1 base and J by 0 bases, with 16 bases left in between. In DNA, the CDR3 is TGTGCCTGGAGTGGAGGGTTAGGGGCGGTAGCCAAAAACATTCAGTACTTC. This translates into CAWSGGLGAVAKNIQYF.

The chain is built from TRBV6-5 and TRBJ2-1; a weak D match, TRBD1 (6 bases). V dropped 0 bases and J dropped 7 bases, with 10 bases sitting between them. The CDR3 length is 14 residues. Per germline, CDR1 MNHEY and CDR2 SVGAGI. The CDR3 sequence is CASSYSWGPNEQFF. As DNA, the CDR3 is TGTGCCAGCAGTTACTCGTGGGGGCCTAATGAGCAGTTCTTC.

The chain joins TRBV4-2 to TRBJ2-2, with TRBD1 matching 10 bases. From germline, CDR1 is LGHNA and CDR2 YNFKEQ. The V segment lost 1 base and the J segment 5 bases; nucleotides outside the gene matches: 4. The CDR3 loop spans 16 amino acids. The CDR3, as DNA: TGTGCCAGCAGCCAAGGACAGGGGGCCGGAACCGGGGAGCTGTTTTTT. Translation: CASSQGQGAGTGELFF.

The chain is built from TRBV2 and TRBJ1-2; no firm D call. CDR1 SNHLY and CDR2 FYNNEI come from the germline V gene. Deletions cut 4 bases from V and 1 base from J, with 10 bases between. This CDR3 is built from 14 residues. CDR3 bases: TGTGCCAGCAGTGTTACAGCGCTTAACTATGGCTACACCTTC. It is translated as CASSVTALNYGYTF. Using reference TRBV2 and TRBJ1-2 for the parts outside the CDR3, the full variable domain is EPEVTQTPSHQVTQMGQEVILRCVPISNHLYFYWYRQILGQKVEFLVSFYNNEISEKSEIFDDQFSVERPDGSNFTLKIRSTKLEDSAMYFCASSVTALNYGYTFGSGTRLTVV.

The chain joins TRBV6-5 to TRBJ1-2; TRBD1 matches at 7 bases. The CDR3 is 13 residues long. Germline V gives CDR1 MNHEY, CDR2 SVGAGI. The ends lost 10 bases at V and 4 bases at J; junction bases unmatched: 9. The CDR3 protein is CATSSGQFYGYTF. The CDR3 region has the DNA TGTGCCACCTCTTCGGGACAGTTCTATGGCTACACCTTC.

The CDR3 reads CASNGQGWGRANEKLFF. DNA for the CDR3: TGTGCCAGCAACGGACAGGGGTGGGGTCGAGCTAATGAAAAACTGTTTTTT. The chain links TRBV5-6 to TRBJ1-4, with TRBD1 matching over 9 bases. Germline CDR1 SGHDT, CDR2 YYEEEE. The CDR3 extends over 17 amino acids. V lost 6 bases, J lost 3 bases, and 12 bases stayed unmatched.

The CDR3 reads CSASSASTQYF. CDR3 in DNA: TGCAGTGCCTCGTCGGCCAGCACGCAGTATTTT. The chain links TRBV20-1 to TRBJ2-3; D ambiguous. The CDR3 consists of 11 residues. The germline gives CDR1 DFQATT, CDR2 SNEGSKA (reference sequence). The germline V and J ends were trimmed by 6 bases and 9 bases, with 13 bases remaining between them.

The chain joins TRBV6-6 to TRBJ1-2, with D perhaps TRBD1 (5 bases). Trimming cost V 6 bases and J 3 bases, with 17 bases left between them. CDR1 and CDR2 (germline): MNHNY, SVGAGI (reference sequence). The CDR3 has 15 amino acids. The CDR3 loop is CASRGLGGKDYGYTF. The CDR3 nucleotides are TGTGCCAGCAGGGGGTTGGGGGGGAAGGACTATGGCTACACCTTC.